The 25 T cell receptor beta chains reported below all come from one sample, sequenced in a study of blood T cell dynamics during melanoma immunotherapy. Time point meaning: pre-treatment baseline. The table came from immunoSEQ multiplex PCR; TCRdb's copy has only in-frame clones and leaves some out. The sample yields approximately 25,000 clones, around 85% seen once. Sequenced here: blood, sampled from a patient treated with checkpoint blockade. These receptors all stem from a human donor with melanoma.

The CDR3 protein is CASSQVGNEKLFF. The CDR3 nucleotides read TGCGCCAGCAGCCAGGTGGGGAATGAAAAACTGTTTTTT. V usage is TRBV4-1 and J usage is TRBJ1-4; the D is unclear. The ends were cut back, 3 bases at V and 5 bases at J, with 7 bases in the middle. The CDR3 sequence is 13 residues long. Germline assignment: CDR1 MGHRA and CDR2 YSYEKL.

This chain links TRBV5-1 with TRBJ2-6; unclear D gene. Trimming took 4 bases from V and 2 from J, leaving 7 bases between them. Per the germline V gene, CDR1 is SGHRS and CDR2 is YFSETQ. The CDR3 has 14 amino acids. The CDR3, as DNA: TGCGCCAGCAGCCCGGCCACTGGGGCCAACGTCCTGACTTTC. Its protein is CASSPATGANVLTF. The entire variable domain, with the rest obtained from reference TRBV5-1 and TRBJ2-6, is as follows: KAGVTQTPRYLIKTRGQQVTLSCSPISGHRSVSWYQQTPGQGLQFLFEYFSETQRNKGNFPGRFSGRQFSNSRSEMNVSTLELGDSALYLCASSPATGANVLTFGAGSRLTVL.

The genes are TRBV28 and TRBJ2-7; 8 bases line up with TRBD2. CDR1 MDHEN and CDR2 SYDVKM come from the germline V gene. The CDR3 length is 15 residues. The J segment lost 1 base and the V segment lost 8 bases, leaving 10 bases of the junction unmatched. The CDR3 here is CASRSSTSGSYEQYF. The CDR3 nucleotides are TGTGCCAGCCGCTCGAGTACTAGCGGTTCCTACGAGCAGTACTTC.

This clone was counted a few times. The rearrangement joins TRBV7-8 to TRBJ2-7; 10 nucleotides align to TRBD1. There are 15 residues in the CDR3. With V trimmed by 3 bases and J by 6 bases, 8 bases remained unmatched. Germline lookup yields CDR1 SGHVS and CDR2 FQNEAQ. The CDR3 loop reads CASSFRDRGWSEQYF. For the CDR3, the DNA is TGTGCCAGCAGCTTTCGGGACAGGGGATGGTCCGAGCAGTACTTC.

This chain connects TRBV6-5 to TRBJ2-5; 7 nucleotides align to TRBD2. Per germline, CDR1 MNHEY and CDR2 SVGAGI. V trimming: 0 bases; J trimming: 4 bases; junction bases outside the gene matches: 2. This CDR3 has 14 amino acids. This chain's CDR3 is CASSYSSGGETQYF. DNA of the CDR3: TGTGCCAGCAGTTACTCGTCGGGAGGAGAGACCCAGTACTTC.

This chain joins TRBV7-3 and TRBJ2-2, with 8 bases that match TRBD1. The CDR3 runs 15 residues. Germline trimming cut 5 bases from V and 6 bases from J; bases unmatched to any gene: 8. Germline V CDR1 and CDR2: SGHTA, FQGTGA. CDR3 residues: CASSRQGLGAGELFF. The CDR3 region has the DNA TGTGCCAGCAGCCGACAGGGGCTAGGGGCCGGGGAGCTGTTTTTT.

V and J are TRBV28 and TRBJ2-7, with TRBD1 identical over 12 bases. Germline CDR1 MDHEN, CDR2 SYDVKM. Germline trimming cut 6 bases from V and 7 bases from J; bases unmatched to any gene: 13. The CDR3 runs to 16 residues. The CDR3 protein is CASRRFGTGGGREQYF. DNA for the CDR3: TGTGCCAGCAGACGATTCGGGACAGGGGGCGGGAGGGAGCAGTACTTC. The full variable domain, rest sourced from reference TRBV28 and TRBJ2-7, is DVKVTQSSRYLVKRTGEKVFLECVQDMDHENMFWYRQDPGLGLRLIYFSYDVKMKEKGDIPEGYSVSREKKERFSLILESASTNQTSMYLCASRRFGTGGGREQYFGPGTRLTVT.

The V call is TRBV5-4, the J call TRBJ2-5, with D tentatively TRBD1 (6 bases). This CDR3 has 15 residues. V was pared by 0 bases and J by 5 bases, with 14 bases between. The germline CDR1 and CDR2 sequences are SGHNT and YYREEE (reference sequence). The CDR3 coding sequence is TGTGCCAGCAGCTTGGGGGGGCTAAGGAGGGAGACCCAGTACTTC. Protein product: CASSLGGLRRETQYF.

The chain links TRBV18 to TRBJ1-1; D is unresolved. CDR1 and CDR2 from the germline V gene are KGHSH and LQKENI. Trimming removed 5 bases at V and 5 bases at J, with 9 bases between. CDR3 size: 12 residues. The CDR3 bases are TGTGCCAGCTCAACGATGGGGACTGAAGCTTTCTTT. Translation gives CASSTMGTEAFF.

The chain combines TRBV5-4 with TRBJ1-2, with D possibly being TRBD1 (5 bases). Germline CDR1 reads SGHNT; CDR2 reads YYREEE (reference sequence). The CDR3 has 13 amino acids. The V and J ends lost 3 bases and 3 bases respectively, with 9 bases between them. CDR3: CASSSGTDYGYTF. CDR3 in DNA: TGTGCCAGCAGCTCCGGGACTGACTATGGCTACACCTTC.

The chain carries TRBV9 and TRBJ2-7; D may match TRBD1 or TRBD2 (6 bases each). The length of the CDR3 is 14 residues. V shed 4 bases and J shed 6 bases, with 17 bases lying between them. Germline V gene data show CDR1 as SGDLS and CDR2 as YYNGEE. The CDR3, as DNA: TGTGCCAGCAGCTTCCGACTAGGGGGTGTCGAGCAGTACTTC. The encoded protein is CASSFRLGGVEQYF.

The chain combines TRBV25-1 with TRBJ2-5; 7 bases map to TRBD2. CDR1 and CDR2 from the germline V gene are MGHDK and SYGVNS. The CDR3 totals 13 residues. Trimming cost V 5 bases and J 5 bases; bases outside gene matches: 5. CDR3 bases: TGTGCCAGCAGTCCCGGGAGGCGGGAGACCCAGTACTTC. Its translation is CASSPGRRETQYF.

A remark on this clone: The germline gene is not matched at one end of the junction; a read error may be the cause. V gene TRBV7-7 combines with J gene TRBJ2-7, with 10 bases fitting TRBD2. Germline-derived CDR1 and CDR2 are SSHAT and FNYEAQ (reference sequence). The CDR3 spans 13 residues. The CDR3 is CASSPQLAGEQYF. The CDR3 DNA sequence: TGTGCTAGCAGCCCGCAACTAGCGGGGGAGCAGTACTTC.

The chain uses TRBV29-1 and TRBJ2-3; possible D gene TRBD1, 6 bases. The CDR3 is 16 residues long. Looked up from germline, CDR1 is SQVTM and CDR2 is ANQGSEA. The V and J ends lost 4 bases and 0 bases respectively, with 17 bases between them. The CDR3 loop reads CSVGPGHSASTDTQYF. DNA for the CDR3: TGCAGCGTTGGACCGGGACATTCGGCTAGCACAGATACGCAGTATTTT.

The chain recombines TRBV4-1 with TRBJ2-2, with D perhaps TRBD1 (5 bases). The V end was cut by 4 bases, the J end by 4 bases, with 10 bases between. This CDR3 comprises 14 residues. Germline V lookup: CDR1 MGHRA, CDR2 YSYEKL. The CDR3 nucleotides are TGCGCCAGCAGCCTCGTGGGGCCCACCGGGGAGCTGTTTTTT. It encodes CASSLVGPTGELFF.

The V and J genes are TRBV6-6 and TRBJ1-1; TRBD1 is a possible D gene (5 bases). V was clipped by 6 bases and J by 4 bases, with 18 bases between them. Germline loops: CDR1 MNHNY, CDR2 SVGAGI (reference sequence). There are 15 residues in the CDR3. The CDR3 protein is CASRGRGTRGTEAFF. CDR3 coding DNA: TGTGCCAGCAGGGGACGGGGTACTCGGGGCACTGAAGCTTTCTTT.

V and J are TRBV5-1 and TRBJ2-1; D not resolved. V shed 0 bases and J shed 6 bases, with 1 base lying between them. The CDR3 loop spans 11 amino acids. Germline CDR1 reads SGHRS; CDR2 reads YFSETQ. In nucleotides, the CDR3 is TGCGCCAGCAGCTTGGCCAATGAGCAGTTCTTC. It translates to CASSLANEQFF.

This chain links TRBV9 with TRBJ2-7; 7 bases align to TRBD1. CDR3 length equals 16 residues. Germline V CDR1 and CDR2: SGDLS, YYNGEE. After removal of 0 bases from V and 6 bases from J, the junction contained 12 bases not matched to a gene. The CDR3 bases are TGTGCCAGCAGCGTAGTGGACAGGCTCTATCCCTCCGAGCAGTACTTC. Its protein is CASSVVDRLYPSEQYF.

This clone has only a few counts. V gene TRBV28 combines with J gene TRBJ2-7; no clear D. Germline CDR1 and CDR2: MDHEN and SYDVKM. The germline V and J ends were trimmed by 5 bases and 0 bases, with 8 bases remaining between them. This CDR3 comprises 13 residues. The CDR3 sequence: CASSVTVSYEQYF. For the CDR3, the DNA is TGTGCCAGCAGTGTGACGGTCTCCTACGAGCAGTACTTC.

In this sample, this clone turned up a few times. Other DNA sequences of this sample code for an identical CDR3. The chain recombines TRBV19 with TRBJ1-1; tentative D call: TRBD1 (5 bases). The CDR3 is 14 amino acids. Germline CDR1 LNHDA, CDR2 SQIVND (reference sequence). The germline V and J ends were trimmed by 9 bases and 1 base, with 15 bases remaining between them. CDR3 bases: TGTGCCAGCCGTCCGCCAGGGACGAACACTGAAGCTTTCTTT. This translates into CASRPPGTNTEAFF.

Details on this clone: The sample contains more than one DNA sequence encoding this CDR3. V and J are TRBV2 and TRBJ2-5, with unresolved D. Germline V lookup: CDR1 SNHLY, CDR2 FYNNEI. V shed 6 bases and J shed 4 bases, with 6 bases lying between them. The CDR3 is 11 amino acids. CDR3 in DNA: TGTGCCAGCAGCGAGCGAGAGACCCAGTACTTC. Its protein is CASSERETQYF.

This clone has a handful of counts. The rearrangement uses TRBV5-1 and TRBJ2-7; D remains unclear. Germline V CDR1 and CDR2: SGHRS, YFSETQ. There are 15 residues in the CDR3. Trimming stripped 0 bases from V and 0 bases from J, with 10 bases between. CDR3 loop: CASSLGILSSYEQYF. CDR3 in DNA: TGCGCCAGCAGCTTGGGCATCTTGAGCTCCTACGAGCAGTACTTC.

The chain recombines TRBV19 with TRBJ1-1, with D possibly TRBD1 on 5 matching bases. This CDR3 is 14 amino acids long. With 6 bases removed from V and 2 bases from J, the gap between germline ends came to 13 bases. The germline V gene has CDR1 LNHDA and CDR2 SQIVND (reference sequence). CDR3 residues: CASRAVGTNTEAFF. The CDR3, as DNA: TGTGCCAGTAGGGCGGTAGGGACCAACACTGAAGCTTTCTTT. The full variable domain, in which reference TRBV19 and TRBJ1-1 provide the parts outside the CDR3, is DGGITQSPKYLFRKEGQNVTLSCEQNLNHDAMYWYRQDPGQGLRLIYYSQIVNDFQKGDIAEGYSVSREKKESFPLTVTSAQKNPTAFYLCASRAVGTNTEAFFGQGTRLTVV.

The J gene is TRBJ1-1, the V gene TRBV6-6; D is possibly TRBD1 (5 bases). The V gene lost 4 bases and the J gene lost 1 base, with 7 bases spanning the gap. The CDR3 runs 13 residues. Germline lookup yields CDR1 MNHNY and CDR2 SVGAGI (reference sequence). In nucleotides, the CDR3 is TGTGCCAGCAGTTCCGGGGCGAACACTGAAGCTTTCTTT. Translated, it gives CASSSGANTEAFF.

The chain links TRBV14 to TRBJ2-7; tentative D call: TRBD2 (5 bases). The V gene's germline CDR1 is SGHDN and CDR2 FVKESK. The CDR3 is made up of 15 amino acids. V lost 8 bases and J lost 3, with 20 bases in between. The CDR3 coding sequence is TGTGCCAGCTTTCCCGCAGCTATGAGCGGCTACGAGCAGTACTTC. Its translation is CASFPAAMSGYEQYF.